This TCR beta chain was retrieved from a study of T cell changes during pregnancy in multiple sclerosis. Generated by immunoSEQ multiplex PCR, the TCRdb table keeps only in-frame clones and is missing some. The sample records 45,000 to 50,000 clones, 85% to 95% being singletons. Looked up from germline, CDR1 is LNHNV and CDR2 is YYDKDF (reference sequence). V lost 1 base to trimming and J lost 4 bases, with 15 bases between them. The CDR3 runs to 16 residues. The TCR was taken from a female donor with multiple sclerosis, enrolled in a pregnancy study. The sequencing here drew on CD8+ T cells from peripheral blood mononuclear cells, taken in the first trimester of pregnancy. This chain uses TRBV15 with TRBJ2-3; D remains ambiguous. CDR3 bases: TGTGCCACCAGCAGAGTTTCTGAACTATGGGCAGATACGCAGTATTTT. Its translation: CATSRVSELWADTQYF.